The table lists the clone carrying this TCR beta chain with a few counts. Its antigen is undetermined. CD45RO/CCR7/CD25/CD127/CD95/CD27 separated CD4+ naive, central memory, regulatory and stem cell-like memory cells by sorting. Expressed TCRB transcripts got sequenced, as all isolated RNA was reverse transcribed. TCRdb's copy holds only in-frame clones and misses some; the assay was immunoSEQ multiplex PCR. Counted here are hundreds of thousands of clones, approximately 13% occurring once; the ten biggest clones make up roughly 0.035%. The source of the sample is a study of beta chain features in type 1 diabetes. Study outcomes and limitations: VDJ junctions sequenced from type 1 diabetes patients showed fewer insertions and more deletions.

Sample: naive CD4+ T cells from blood. The TCR originated in a man between 25 and 39 years old in good health.

The chain's CDR3 is CSVRTGQGAYEQYF. The CDR3, as DNA: TGCAGCGTCCGTACGGGACAGGGGGCGTACGAGCAGTACTTC. The chain carries TRBV29-1 and TRBJ2-7; 12 bases map to TRBD1. The CDR3 spans 14 residues. Germline values: CDR1 SQVTM, CDR2 ANQGSEA. The trim removed 6 bases at V and 4 bases at J, leaving 7 bases unmatched.